The entry below describes one T cell receptor beta chain. The antigen remains unidentified. Per germline, CDR1 SGHTA and CDR2 FQGNSA. The CDR3 is 14 residues long. V lost 2 bases and J 4 bases, leaving 12 bases between the germline ends. The sample is drawn from a study of vaccination and CD4 T cells after COVID-19. As to treatment: roughly ten-day PBMC culture with coronavirus spike peptide pools or control peptides (ViraFEST assay). With the Oncomine TCR Beta short-read assay, DNA from cultured CD4+ T cells was sequenced. TCRdb re-analysed the PCR reads in MiXCR, keeping a single row per CDR3 protein. Here the sample spans approximately 25,000 distinct CDR3 sequences, approximately 50% being singletons.

The chain combines TRBV7-2 with TRBJ2-7; D unresolved. The specimen sequenced was CD4+ T cells from blood, cultured in vitro. This TCR was sampled from a human donor who had recovered from COVID-19. CDR3 sequence: CASSLTNSAYEQYF. The CDR3 DNA follows: TGTGCCAGCAGCTTAACAAATTCCGCGTACGAGCAGTACTTC.